This T cell receptor beta chain was identified in a study of OX40 agonist ivuxolimab in advanced cancers. In the study overall: Ivuxolimab, which targeted the costimulatory receptor OX40 (CD134), was an agonistic, fully human IgG2 monoclonal antibody. Intravenous ivuxolimab was administered to patients every 2 weeks at six dose levels: 0.01, 0.1, 0.3, 1.5, 3 and 10 mg/kg. Among the approximately 54 dose-escalation patients, approximately 20 had hepatocellular carcinoma, about 15 melanoma, 9 renal cell carcinoma and 9 head and neck cancer. In the dose-escalation cohort, approximately 82% of patients were male, and the mean age was roughly 56 years with a range of roughly 20 to 79. Patients were allowed to have had prior anti-PD-1, anti-PD-L1 or anti-CTLA-4 therapy, and approximately 37% of the dose-escalation patients had been treated with checkpoint inhibitors. Three dose-escalation patients achieved partial responses, one with hepatocellular carcinoma and two with cutaneous melanoma. The point of sequencing TCRbeta in the periphery was to test whether ivuxolimab changed TCR sequence diversity and drove clonal T-cell expansion. The paper reports the monotherapy dose-escalation portion (N of about 47 patients) of the phase I ivuxolimab trial.

For sequencing of the TCRbeta CDR3 region, genomic DNA was extracted from the sorted cells. The immunoSEQ Assay was used for sequencing of TCRbeta CDR3 regions. This immuneACCESS table, as held by TCRdb, lists in-frame sequences with V and J called but not all clones. Of the missing ones, under half trace to an unresolved V gene in checked studies; the others have no known cause. The sample yields nearly 60,000 clones; 80% to 90% were counted once. Of the sample, about 0.74% falls within the top ten clones. This clone is categorized as medium-sized (0.01 to 0.1%). The specificity of this receptor is unknown. Base qualities were left out, and no much larger clone turns up one base away. The CDR1 and CDR2 encoded by the germline V gene (reference sequence) are LNHDA and SQIVND. V gives up 5 bases and J gives up 3 bases, and the segment between their germline ends measures 13 bases. The CDR3 spans 14 residues, from the cysteine through the phenylalanine. Just CDR3 DNA is preserved here, 42 bases in frame from base 1.

What the research found in general, with its limitations: At doses from 0.1 to 3.0 mg/kg, clonal expansion was seen in both CD4+ and CD8+ blood T cells between baseline and week 6. Low levels of normalized T-cell clonal expansion were also shown by some nonresponding patients. The antigen specificity of the peripheral T cells that underwent clonal expansion was not determined. In the 0.1-3.0 mg/kg groups, partial responders had among the lowest normalized peripheral clonal expansion, particularly in CD8+ T cells. After ivuxolimab, expanded clones were on average more numerous among CD8+ T cells than among CD4+ T cells.

Patients with autoimmune disease history or receiving systemic immunosuppression were excluded from the trial. Peripheral blood for TCR sequencing was drawn from every dose cohort at baseline, at cycle 4 day 1 and at cycle 7 day 1. Samples were obtained from an open-label, multicenter, first-in-human phase I dose-escalation trial of ivuxolimab. The trial enrolled adults with locally advanced or metastatic head and neck squamous cell, hepatocellular, melanoma or renal cell carcinoma. CD4+ and CD8+ T cells were sorted separately from peripheral blood before TCR sequencing. The sample here was CD4+ or CD8+ T cells sorted from blood, taken in a trial of the OX40 agonist ivuxolimab. This chain is built from TRBV19 and TRBJ1-2; TRBD1 is a weak D gene call, 6 bases matching. The receptor's source is an adult with an advanced solid tumor such as melanoma, head and neck, liver or kidney cancer. The CDR3 here reads CASSFTGMYYGYTF. The DNA reads as follows: TGTGCCAGTAGTTTCACAGGGATGTACTATGGCTACACCTTC.